This T cell receptor beta chain was identified in a study of beta chain features in type 1 diabetes. The overall study: Comparable age, gender and cell yields were observed in patients relative to healthy donors.

Germline V gene sequence: CDR1 KGHSH, CDR2 LQKENI. This CDR3 has 16 amino acids. V lost 3 bases, J lost 2 bases, and 13 bases lay in between. Study-wide results and caveats: It was not settled here whether HLA type affects TCRB rearrangement.

The authors obtained over 98% purity in all sorted populations. On this clone itself: Its target is not known.

The study reverse transcribed the entire isolated RNA, so it sequenced expressed TCRB transcripts. The data were produced by immunoSEQ multiplex PCR, yet TCRdb's version contains in-frame clones alone and is incomplete. The sample holds some 500,000 clones, 9.5% to 12% seen once. Sequencing was carried out using naive CD4+ T cells from blood. The TCR was taken from a young woman in good health. This chain joins TRBV18 and TRBJ2-2, with a tentative D call TRBD2 (6 bases). The CDR3 reads CASSPEGIGNTGELFF. CDR3 sequence (DNA): TGTGCCAGCTCACCGGAGGGCATTGGAAACACCGGGGAGCTGTTTTTT.